This TCR beta chain stems from a study of human T cells and chemical hapten exposure. The V end was cut by 5 bases, the J end by 2 bases, with 23 bases between. This CDR3 has 18 amino acids. Germline V CDR1 and CDR2: MNHEY, SVGAGI. On this clonotype: The target antigen is unknown.

Study-wide results and limits: Because all patients had alopecia, their immune responses might differ from healthy ones.

Original handling: There were a median of approximately 88,000 TCRs per sample, with a range from roughly 20,000 to 690,600. TCRdb redid the calling of the RACE reads with MiXCR, one entry per CDR3 protein. The V and J calls come from TCRdb's annotation, not from the publication. The data show more than 250,000 distinct CDR3 sequences, with approximately 8.6% seen just once and over 2% held by the top ten. As for time point: pre-sensitization, week 0. Treatment indicated: therapeutic diphenylcyclopropenone sensitization with weekly scalp DPC. The sample in question was whole blood, obtained in connection with sensitization to the hapten diphenylcyclopropenone (DPC). The genes are TRBV6-5 and TRBJ2-3; D is unclear. The sequence derives from a woman aged 40 to 50 with alopecia areata. Some clones in this sample may be carry-over from other donors' samples. In nucleotides, the CDR3 is TGTGCCAGCAGTCTAACCCTCCTCCCGGCAGCCTACACAGATACGCAGTATTTT. It codes for CASSLTLLPAAYTDTQYF.